This T cell receptor beta chain emerged from a study of blood T cell repertoires in COVID-19. Overall study: COVID-19 samples, acute and convalescent, were from the United States, Italy and Spain. T cells, B-cell-depleted T cells, or PBMCs supplied cDNA or gDNA.

Germline-derived CDR1 and CDR2 are LNHDA and SQIVND (reference sequence). V lost 4 bases to trimming and J lost 4 bases; unmatched junction nucleotides: 1. The CDR3 consists of 13 residues. Original processing notes: Counts of nucleated cells, estimated from reference gene primer amplification, were obtained. The repertoire was sequenced with immunoSEQ multiplex PCR; TCRdb's copy has only in-frame clones and lacks some. That table is the source of V, J and clone size, and D and trimming were worked out from the DNA. The table has some 80,000 clones, about four fifths seen once; the top ten hold more than 10%.

Specimen: peripheral blood. The sequence was collected from a man older than 75 with acute or convalescent COVID-19. The chain links TRBV19 to TRBJ1-1, with TRBD1 matching 9 bases. The CDR3 loop is CASSNRGLTEAFF. The CDR3 DNA reads as TGTGCCAGTAGTAACAGGGGGCTCACTGAAGCTTTCTTT.